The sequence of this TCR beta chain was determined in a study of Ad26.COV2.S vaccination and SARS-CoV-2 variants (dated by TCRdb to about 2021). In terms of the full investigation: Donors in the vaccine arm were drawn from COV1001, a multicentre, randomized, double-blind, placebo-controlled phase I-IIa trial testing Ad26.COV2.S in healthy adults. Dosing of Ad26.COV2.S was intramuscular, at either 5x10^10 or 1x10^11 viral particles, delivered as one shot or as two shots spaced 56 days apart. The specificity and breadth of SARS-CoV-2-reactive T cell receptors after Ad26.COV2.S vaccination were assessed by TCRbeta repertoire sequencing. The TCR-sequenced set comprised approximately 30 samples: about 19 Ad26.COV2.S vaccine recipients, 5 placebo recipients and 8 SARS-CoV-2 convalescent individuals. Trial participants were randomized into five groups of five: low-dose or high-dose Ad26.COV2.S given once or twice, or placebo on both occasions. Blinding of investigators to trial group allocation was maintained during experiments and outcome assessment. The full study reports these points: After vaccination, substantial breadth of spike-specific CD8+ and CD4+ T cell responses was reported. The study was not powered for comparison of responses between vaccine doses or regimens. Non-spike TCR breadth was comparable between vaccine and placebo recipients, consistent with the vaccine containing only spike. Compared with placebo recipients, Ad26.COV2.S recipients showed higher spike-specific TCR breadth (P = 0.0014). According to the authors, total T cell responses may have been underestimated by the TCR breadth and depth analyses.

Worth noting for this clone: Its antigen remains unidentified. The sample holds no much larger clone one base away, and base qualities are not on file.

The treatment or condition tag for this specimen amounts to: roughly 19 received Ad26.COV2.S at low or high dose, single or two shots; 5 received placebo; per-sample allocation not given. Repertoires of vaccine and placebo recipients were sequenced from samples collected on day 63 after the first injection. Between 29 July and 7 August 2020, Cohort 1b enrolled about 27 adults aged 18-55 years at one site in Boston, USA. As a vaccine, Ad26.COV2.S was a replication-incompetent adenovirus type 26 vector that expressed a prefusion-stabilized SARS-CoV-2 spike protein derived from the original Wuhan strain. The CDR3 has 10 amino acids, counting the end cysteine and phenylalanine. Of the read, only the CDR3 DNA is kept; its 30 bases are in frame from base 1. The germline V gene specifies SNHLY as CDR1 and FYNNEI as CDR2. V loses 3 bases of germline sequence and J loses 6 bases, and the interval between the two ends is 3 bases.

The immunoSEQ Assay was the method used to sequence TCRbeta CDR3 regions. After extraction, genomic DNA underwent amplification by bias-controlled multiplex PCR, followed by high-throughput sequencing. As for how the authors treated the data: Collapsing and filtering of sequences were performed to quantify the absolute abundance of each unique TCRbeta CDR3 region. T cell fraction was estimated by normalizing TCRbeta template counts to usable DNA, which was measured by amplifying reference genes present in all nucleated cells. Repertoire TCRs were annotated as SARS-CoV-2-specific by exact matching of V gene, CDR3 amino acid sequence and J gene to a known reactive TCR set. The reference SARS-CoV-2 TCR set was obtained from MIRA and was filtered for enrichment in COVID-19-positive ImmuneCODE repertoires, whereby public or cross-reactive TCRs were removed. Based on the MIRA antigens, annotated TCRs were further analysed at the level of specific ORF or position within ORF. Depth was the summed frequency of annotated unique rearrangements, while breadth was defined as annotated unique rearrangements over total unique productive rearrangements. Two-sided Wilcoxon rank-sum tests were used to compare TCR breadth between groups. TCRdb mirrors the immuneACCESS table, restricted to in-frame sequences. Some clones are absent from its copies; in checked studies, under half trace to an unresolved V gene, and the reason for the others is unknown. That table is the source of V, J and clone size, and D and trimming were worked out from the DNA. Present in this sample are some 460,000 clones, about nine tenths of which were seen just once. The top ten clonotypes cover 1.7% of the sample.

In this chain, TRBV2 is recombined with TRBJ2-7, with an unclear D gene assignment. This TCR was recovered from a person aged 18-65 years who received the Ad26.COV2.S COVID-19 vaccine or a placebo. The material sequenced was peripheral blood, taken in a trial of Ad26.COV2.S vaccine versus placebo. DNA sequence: TGTGCCAGCAGTGACGGCGAGCAGTACTTC. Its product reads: CASSDGEQYF.